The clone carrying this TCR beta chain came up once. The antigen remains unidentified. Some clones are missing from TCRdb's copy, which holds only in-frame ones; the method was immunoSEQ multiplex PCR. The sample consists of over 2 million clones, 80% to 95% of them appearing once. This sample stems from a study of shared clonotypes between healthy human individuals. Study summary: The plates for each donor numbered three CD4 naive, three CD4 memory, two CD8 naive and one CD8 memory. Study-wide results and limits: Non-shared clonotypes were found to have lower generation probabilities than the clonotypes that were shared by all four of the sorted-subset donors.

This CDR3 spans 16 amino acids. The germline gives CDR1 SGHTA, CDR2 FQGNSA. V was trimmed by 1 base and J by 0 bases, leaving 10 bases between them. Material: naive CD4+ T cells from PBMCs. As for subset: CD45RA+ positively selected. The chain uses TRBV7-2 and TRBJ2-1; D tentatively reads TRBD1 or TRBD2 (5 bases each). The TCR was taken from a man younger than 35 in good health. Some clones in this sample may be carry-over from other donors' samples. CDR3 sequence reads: CASSLVWGSSYNEQFF. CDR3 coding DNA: TGTGCCAGCAGCTTAGTTTGGGGGAGCTCCTACAATGAGCAGTTCTTC.